What follows describes a single TCR beta chain. This clonotype was observed at least ten times. Its binding antigen is unknown. No quality values exist for individual bases; no much larger clone is one base distant. Spanning cysteine to phenylalanine, the CDR3 consists of 13 amino acids. Of the read, only the CDR3 DNA is kept; its 39 bases are in frame from base 1. V is cut by 7 bases and J by 5 bases, and the space between the germline ends is 12 bases. Reading the germline V gene gives CDR1 SNHLY and CDR2 FYNNEI. The data belong to a study of prognosis after radiotherapy for stage I lung cancer (dated by TCRdb to the early 2020s). Notes on the research overall: Over 15 stage I NSCLC patients were enrolled in Nanjing, China, between 2018 and January 2019. Among the enrolled patients, 14 to 15 had newly diagnosed primary stage I lung tumors, while about 5 had oligometastatic NSCLC following surgical resection of the primary tumor. All patients were regarded as medically inoperable, because of comorbidities in about eleven patients and refusal of surgery in 7 or 8 patients. The cohort included approximately 13 men and about six women, with a median age of approximately 73 years and a range of roughly 53 to 90 years. On tumor histology, over 10 patients had adenocarcinoma and six to eight had squamous cell carcinoma. SBRT was delivered in 3 to 5 fractions with a biologically effective dose of at least 100 Gy, and image-guided IMRT or VMAT was used for delivery. Concurrent therapy was not administered to any patient alongside SBRT. After SBRT, distant metastases developed in about 20% of the 19 patients at a median of approximately seven months, while the remaining 15 patients had no significant progression. Peripheral blood TCR beta repertoires were profiled in stage I NSCLC patients before and after stereotactic body radiotherapy, and the repertoires were related to distant failure. For each of the 20 or so patients, one blood sample was taken before SBRT and one after, so the study sequenced about 38 samples in total. Findings and caveats that apply to the study as a whole: None of the reported P values were adjusted for multiple comparisons. The small cohort and short follow-up limited the study, so independent validation of the findings is needed. Whether the expanded TCR clones were tumor-specific was not determined. Post-SBRT Shannon entropy and its change from baseline were lower in patients who developed distant metastases; baseline Shannon entropy was not associated with metastases. TRBV and TRBJ usage frequencies reportedly differed by metastasis status, in two V genes at baseline and in about 10 V and two J genes after SBRT. Unique TCR clone counts fell after SBRT (median about 9,600 before versus several thousand after; Wilcoxon paired P=0.011).

All patients had node-negative disease on CT and PET/CT, and none had a history of other malignancies or prior chemotherapy or radiotherapy. At each of two time points, about 6.3 milliliters of peripheral venous blood were collected in EDTA tubes. PBMCs were isolated by Ficoll-Paque Plus density-gradient centrifugation. Immediately after collection, samples were stored at -80 degrees C until analysis. Two rounds of multiplex PCR were performed to amplify the TCR beta CDR3 region from genomic DNA. In the first round of PCR, primers specific to each TRBV and TRBJ gene were used, and the primer sequences are filed in Chinese patent CN105087789A. Universal primers were used in the second round of PCR. The Roche High Pure PCR Template Preparation Kit was used to extract genomic DNA from frozen PBMCs. Paired-end sequencing with 151 bp reads was performed on the libraries using an Illumina HiSeq 3000. Per the original workflow: Raw reads lacking the multiplex PCR primer sequences were removed with CutAdapt. High-quality paired reads were merged into contigs with PEAR. By aligning each contig to reference sequences, MiXCR assigned the TRB V, D and J gene segments to that contig. CDR3 sequences were clustered by base quality and sequence similarity to remove sequencing errors. Diversity was calculated as Shannon entropy divided by the natural log of the number of productive TCR sequences. To get clonality, Shannon entropy was divided by the natural log of the number of unique clonotypes, and that result was subtracted from one. Progression-free survival cut-offs for repertoire metrics were chosen using the Youden index of ROC curves, with analyses run in R 3.5.3. The raw public data were reprocessed by TCRdb itself: fastp quality trimming at Q25, MiXCR clonotype calling, in-frame beta chains only. Here each entry gathers all rows of one CDR3 protein and keeps the most common genes and DNA. TCRdb, rather than the study authors, made the V and J calls. A total of 30,000 or so distinct CDR3 sequences appear in this sample, over 40% of them only once. 15% to 17% of the sample lies in the top ten.

The chain joins TRBV2 to TRBJ2-1, with the D gene tentatively TRBD1 or TRBD2, based on 5 matching bases in each. Sequences were derived from PBMCs, sampled before or after stereotactic body radiation therapy (not recorded which). The clonotype comes from a donor over 45 with non-small cell lung cancer. The sequenced DNA: TGTGCCAGCAATAGGGACGGCGACAATGAGCAGTTCTTC. It is translated as CASNRDGDNEQFF.